This TCR beta chain was sequenced during a study of CD8 T cells in Susac syndrome. Study details: Treatment status at blood draw for the Susac syndrome patients was therapy-naive, corticosteroids, or intravenous immunoglobulin alone.

V gave up 0 bases and J gave up 1 base, with 10 bases separating them. Germline values: CDR1 SGDLS, CDR2 YYNGEE. There are 15 residues in the CDR3. Random hexamers primed reverse transcription of about 0.45 to 1 ug RNA. TCRdb fed the immunoSEQ multiplex PCR reads into MiXCR, producing one record per CDR3 protein. Of 120,000 or so distinct CDR3 sequences detected, around 94% appear once; the ten largest clones hold about 0.28%. The source is a human donor with Susac syndrome. The J gene is TRBJ2-5, the V gene TRBV9, with a weak D call TRBD2 (6 bases). Sequencing input: CD8+ T cells from PBMCs. The CDR3: CASSVGGDPQETQYF. As DNA, the CDR3 is TGTGCCAGCAGCGTAGGCGGGGACCCCCAAGAGACCCAGTACTTC.